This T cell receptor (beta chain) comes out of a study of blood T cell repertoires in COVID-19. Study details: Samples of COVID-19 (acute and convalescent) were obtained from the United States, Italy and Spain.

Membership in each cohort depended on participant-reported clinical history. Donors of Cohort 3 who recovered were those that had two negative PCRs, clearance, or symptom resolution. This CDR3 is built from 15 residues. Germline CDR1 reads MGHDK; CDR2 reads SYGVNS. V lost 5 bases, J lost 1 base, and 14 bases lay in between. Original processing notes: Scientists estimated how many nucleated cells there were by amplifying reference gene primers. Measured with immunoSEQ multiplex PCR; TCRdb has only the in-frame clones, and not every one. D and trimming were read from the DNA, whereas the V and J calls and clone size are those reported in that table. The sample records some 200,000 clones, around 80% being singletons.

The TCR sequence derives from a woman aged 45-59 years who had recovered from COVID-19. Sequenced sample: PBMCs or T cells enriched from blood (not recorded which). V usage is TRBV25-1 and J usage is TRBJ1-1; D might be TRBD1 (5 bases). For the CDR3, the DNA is TGTGCCAGCAGTTTTTCGGGGGTCAAGAACACTGAAGCTTTCTTT. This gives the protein CASSFSGVKNTEAFF.